This T cell receptor beta chain was recorded in a study of shared T cell receptors in the human thymus. J was trimmed by 6 bases and V by 0 bases; bases with no gene match: 9. CDR3 size: 16 residues. This table comes from immunoSEQ multiplex PCR, and its TCRdb copy is limited to in-frame clones, with some not included. The sample has 700,000 to 750,000 clones, around 85% seen once. The sample also formed part of further work on human thymus T cells. That work adds: Surgeons resected thymus tissue during corrective heart surgery. There appeared to be biased usage of V and J genes in thymic and blood repertoires.

This clonotype was obtained from a girl under three years old with a congenital heart defect. Sequences were obtained from thymocytes. The genes are TRBV5-3 and TRBJ1-2; 9 bases match TRBD1. TRBV5-3 is an ORF, with its function uncertain. The CDR3 sequence is CARSLAWTGVKDGYTF. The CDR3, as DNA: TGTGCCAGAAGCTTGGCCTGGACAGGGGTAAAGGATGGCTACACCTTC.